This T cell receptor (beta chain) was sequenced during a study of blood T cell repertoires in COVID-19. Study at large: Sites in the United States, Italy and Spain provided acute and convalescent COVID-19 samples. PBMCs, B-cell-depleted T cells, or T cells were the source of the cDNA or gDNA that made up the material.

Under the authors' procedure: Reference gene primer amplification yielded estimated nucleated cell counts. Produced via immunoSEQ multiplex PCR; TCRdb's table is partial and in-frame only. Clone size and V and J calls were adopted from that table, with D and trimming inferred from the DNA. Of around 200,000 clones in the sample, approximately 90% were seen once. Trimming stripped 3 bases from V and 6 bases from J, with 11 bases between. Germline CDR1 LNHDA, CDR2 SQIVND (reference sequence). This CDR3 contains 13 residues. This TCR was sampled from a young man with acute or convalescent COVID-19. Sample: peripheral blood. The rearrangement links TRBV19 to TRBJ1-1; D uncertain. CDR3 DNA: TGTGCCAGTAGTATTTCGTGGGGAGCTGAAGCTTTCTTT. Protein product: CASSISWGAEAFF.